This T cell receptor beta chain is from a study of blood T cell repertoires in COVID-19. Study summary: COVID-19 samples collected from the United States, Italy and Spain covered acute and convalescent phases. T cells, B-cell-depleted T cells, or PBMCs provided the cDNA or gDNA that served as material.

Assay: immunoSEQ multiplex PCR; the TCRdb copy retains only in-frame clones and omits some. The table records more than 40,000 clones, around 90% of them present only once. The V end was cut by 6 bases, the J end by 6 bases, with 21 bases between. Germline V gene lookup returns CDR1 MRHNA and CDR2 SNTAGT. The CDR3 contains 17 residues. The V and J genes are TRBV6-4 and TRBJ1-6; perhaps TRBD1 as D (6 bases). Sequenced material: peripheral blood. The sequence was collected from a middle-aged man with active COVID-19. CDR3 in amino acids: CASRIKATGTLNSPLHF. The CDR3 DNA is TGTGCCAGCAGGATTAAGGCGACCGGGACACTTAATTCACCCCTCCACTTT.